This passage covers 16 T cell receptor beta chains from one sample sequenced in a study of T cell responses to AZD1222 COVID-19 vaccine. The method was immunoSEQ multiplex PCR; TCRdb's version includes in-frame clones alone and lacks a portion of them. The table has 120,000 to 150,000 clones, around 90% seen once; the top ten hold about 3.8%. This specimen consisted of peripheral blood, obtained 28 days after the second AZD1222 dose. The source is an adult who received the AZD1222 COVID-19 vaccine.

This clone was picked up one time. The chain couples TRBV2 to TRBJ2-1, with TRBD2 identical over 11 bases. The CDR3 has 15 residues. V shed 4 bases and J 7 bases; nucleotides not matched to a gene: 6. Germline assignment: CDR1 SNHLY and CDR2 FYNNEI. CDR3 nucleotides: TGTGCCAGCAGTGTGACTAGCGGGATGGGGAATGAGCAGTTCTTC. Its translation is CASSVTSGMGNEQFF.

Points on this clone: A read error may produce the germline difference seen at one junction end. This rearrangement joins TRBV6-5 to TRBJ2-3; D unresolved. Germline lookup yields CDR1 MNHEY and CDR2 SVGAGI. The CDR3 runs 14 residues. The CDR3 sequence: CASSYRPVQDFMDF. DNA for the CDR3: TGTGCCAGCAGTTACCGCCCCGTACAAGACTTTATGGATTTT.

The chain joins TRBV5-1 to TRBJ1-1; D might be TRBD1 (6 bases). From germline, CDR1 is SGHRS and CDR2 YFSETQ. This CDR3 has 16 residues. Trimming cost V 0 bases and J 1 base, with 13 bases left between them. CDR3 residues: CASSLGWTASNTEAFF. DNA of the CDR3: TGCGCCAGCAGCTTGGGTTGGACAGCCTCGAACACTGAAGCTTTCTTT.

This sequence joins TRBV24-1 and TRBJ2-7, with TRBD2 matching 7 bases. There are 18 residues in the CDR3. The germline gives CDR1 KGHDR, CDR2 SFDVKD. Trimming took 4 bases from V and 1 from J; bases not matched to a gene: 15. Here the CDR3 DNA reads TGTGCCACCAGTGACCCCCGTGGTAGCGGGTACCCATCCTACGAGCAGTACTTC. It specifies CATSDPRGSGYPSYEQYF.

This chain connects TRBV29-1 to TRBJ2-7, with 9 nucleotides matching TRBD1. From germline, CDR1 is SQVTM and CDR2 ANQGSEA. V lost 3 bases, J lost 1 base, and 7 bases stayed unmatched. This CDR3 has 15 amino acids. The CDR3, as DNA: TGCAGCGTTGAGATCGTAGGACAGGGGTCCTACGAGCAGTACTTC. Its translation is CSVEIVGQGSYEQYF.

This clone was observed a few times. This rearrangement joins TRBV6-5 to TRBJ1-6, with D hard to call. The CDR3 length is 13 residues. Germline CDR1 is MNHEY and CDR2 is SVGAGI. Trimming removed 2 bases from V and 6 bases from J, with 5 bases in between. CDR3 sequence (DNA): TGTGCCAGCAGTTACACCGCTAATTCACCCCTCCACTTT. It encodes CASSYTANSPLHF.

V is TRBV6-5 and J is TRBJ1-3; D possibly corresponds to TRBD1 (5 bases). Germline assignment: CDR1 MNHEY and CDR2 SVGAGI. V gave up 6 bases and J gave up 4 bases, with 16 bases separating them. There are 15 residues in the CDR3. The CDR3, as DNA: TGTGCCAGCAGCCCAAGGGGAGGAGCGGGAAACACCATATATTTT. It yields the protein CASSPRGGAGNTIYF.

This chain links TRBV11-2 with TRBJ2-3; 8 nucleotides agree with TRBD2. This CDR3 has 16 amino acids. V shed 5 bases, J shed 0 bases, and the junction held 7 bases outside the gene matches. Germline CDR1 is SGHAT and CDR2 is FQNNGV. The CDR3 nucleotides read TGTGCCAGCAGCCCCGGGGGGGGGCCAAGCACAGATACGCAGTATTTT. It specifies CASSPGGGPSTDTQYF.

This chain connects TRBV3-1 (or the pseudogene TRBV3-2) to TRBJ2-3; D is ambiguous. CDR3 length: 15 amino acids. Germline CDR1 and CDR2: LGHDT and YNNKEL (reference sequence). Trimming cost V 5 bases and J 1 base, with 13 bases left between them. CDR3: CASSEAPRGTDTQYF. The CDR3 DNA is TGTGCCAGCAGCGAAGCCCCTAGGGGCACAGATACGCAGTATTTT.

This CDR3 is CASSQSFTGGDGYTF. The DNA for the CDR3 is TGTGCCAGCAGCCAATCCTTTACAGGGGGCGATGGCTACACCTTC. The chain couples TRBV4-2 to TRBJ1-2, with 9 positions matching TRBD1. Germline assignment: CDR1 LGHNA and CDR2 YNFKEQ. Trimming at V came to 2 bases and at J to 6 bases, leaving 7 bases not matched to a gene. This CDR3 spans 15 amino acids.

The V call is TRBV5-4, the J call TRBJ2-2; 8 positions agree with TRBD2. V gave up 2 bases and J gave up 10 bases; unmatched junction bases: 4. This CDR3 comprises 13 residues. Germline loops: CDR1 SGHNT, CDR2 YYREEE (reference sequence). CDR3 amino acids: CASSFSRGVELFF. In nucleotides, the CDR3 is TGTGCCAGCAGCTTTTCGCGGGGGGTGGAGCTGTTTTTT.

V usage is TRBV4-2 and J usage is TRBJ2-3, with D perhaps given as TRBD1 or TRBD2 (6 bases each). V was clipped by 3 bases and J by 0 bases, with 22 bases between them. Per germline, CDR1 LGHNA and CDR2 YNFKEQ. The CDR3 covers 19 residues. The CDR3 sequence: CASSQIGSPGAGSTDTQYF. In DNA, the CDR3 is TGTGCCAGCAGCCAGATCGGGAGTCCGGGGGCGGGTAGCACAGATACGCAGTATTTT.

This sequence joins TRBV4-1 and TRBJ1-4; tentatively, D is TRBD1 (5 bases). The CDR3 length is 15 residues. Per germline, CDR1 MGHRA and CDR2 YSYEKL. V was shortened by 0 bases and J by 6 bases, with 11 bases between the two germline ends. The CDR3 DNA reads TGCGCCAGCAGCCAAGAACAGGTCTTAGATGAAAAACTGTTTTTT. Protein sequence: CASSQEQVLDEKLFF.

V gene TRBV7-2 combines with J gene TRBJ2-7; maybe TRBD1 (6 bases). Germline values: CDR1 SGHTA, CDR2 FQGNSA. V gave up 1 base and J gave up 0 bases, with 16 bases separating them. The CDR3 extends over 17 amino acids. The CDR3 loop reads CASSLGSGGSSSYEQYF. The CDR3 nucleotides read TGTGCCAGCAGCTTAGGGAGTGGGGGCTCGAGCTCCTACGAGCAGTACTTC.

Details on this clone: Other nucleotide sequences from this sample produce the same CDR3. J is TRBJ2-7 and V is TRBV2; D not certain. CDR3 size: 12 residues. Germline CDR1 SNHLY, CDR2 FYNNEI. Trimming took 0 bases from V and 4 from J, leaving 4 bases between them. The CDR3 reads CASSEAGYEQYF. In DNA, the CDR3 is TGTGCCAGCAGTGAAGCCGGATACGAGCAGTACTTC.

The chain uses TRBV18 and TRBJ2-6; D not resolved. This CDR3 has 17 amino acids. V was clipped by 1 base and J by 2 bases, with 12 bases between them. The germline V gene has CDR1 KGHSH and CDR2 LQKENI. The CDR3 nucleotides read TGTGCCAGCTCACCACTTGAGGTTCTAGCTGGGGCCAACGTCCTGACTTTC. It codes for CASSPLEVLAGANVLTF. Together with reference TRBV18 and TRBJ2-6, the CDR3 gives the full variable domain: NAGVMQNPRHLVRRRGQEARLRCSPMKGHSHVYWYRQLPEEGLKFMVYLQKENIIDESGMPKERFSAEFPKEGPSILRIQQVVRGDSAAYFCASSPLEVLAGANVLTFGAGSRLTVL.